This TCR beta chain emerged from a study of CD8+CD57+ T cells in acquired aplastic anemia. Notes on the study in general: Patients shared 25 to 35 CD8+ CDR3 sequences with controls.

All sequencing subjects had displayed CD8+CD57+ cell expansion on flow cytometry. All patients were therapy-naive when blood was sampled. About this clonotype itself: Its target is not known. An end of the junction does not agree with germline; a read error may underlie this.

Germline values: CDR1 SGHTA, CDR2 FQGNSA. There are 14 residues in the CDR3. CDR3 and TCR beta VDJ profiling relied on a genomic DNA template. Via MiXCR, TCRdb re-called the reads, giving one row per CDR3 protein. The sample shows approximately 260,000 distinct CDR3 sequences, roughly 82% of them seen only once. This sequence joins TRBV7-2 and TRBJ2-5, with D tentatively TRBD2 (6 bases). This receptor was identified in a human donor with aplastic anemia. The sequencing input was sorted CD4+, CD8+, or CD8+CD57+ T cells (not recorded which) from PBMCs. CDR3 coding DNA: TGTGCCAGCAGCTCCGGGGGTGCTGAAGAGCAGTTCTTCTTC. This gives the protein CASSSGGAEEQFFF.